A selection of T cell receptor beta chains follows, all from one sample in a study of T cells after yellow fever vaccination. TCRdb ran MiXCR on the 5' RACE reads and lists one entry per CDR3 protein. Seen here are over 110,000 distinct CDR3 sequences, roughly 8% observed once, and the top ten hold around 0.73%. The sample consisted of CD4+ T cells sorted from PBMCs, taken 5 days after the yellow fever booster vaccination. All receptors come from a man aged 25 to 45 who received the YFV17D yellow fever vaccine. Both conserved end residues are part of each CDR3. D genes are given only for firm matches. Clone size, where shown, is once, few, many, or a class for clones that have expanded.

TGTGCCAGCAGTCCGGGACAGGGCTATAATTCACCCCTCCACTTT CASSPGQGYNSPLHF TRBJ1-6 many TRBV6-2/TRBV6-3 TRBD1
TGTGCCAGCACCAACACTGGGAGGGACTACGAGCAGTACTTC CASTNTGRDYEQYF TRBJ2-7 many TRBV21-1 .
TGTGCCAGCAGCTTCGGGGGATTGCCCTACGAGCAGTACTTC CASSFGGLPYEQYF TRBJ2-7 few TRBV7-9 .
TGTGCCAGCAGGACTTCTAGCGGGGTGGACATTCAGTACTTC CASRTSSGVDIQYF TRBJ2-4 many TRBV28 TRBD2
TGTGCCAGCAGCTTGGTTGCAGGGGGGGCTCCTGGGGCCAACGTCCTGACTTTC CASSLVAGGAPGANVLTF TRBJ2-6 many TRBV5-5 .
TGTGCCAGCAGTCCGGCCGGGCAGCAAAGATTCTATGGCTACACCTTC CASSPAGQQRFYGYTF TRBJ1-2 . TRBV11-2 .
TGTGCCAGCTCACCGGACCGGCCTCCCTACGAGCAGTACTTC CASSPDRPPYEQYF TRBJ2-7 many TRBV18 .
TGTGCCAGCAGCAGGGGCCTTTATGGTAGCGGGAGTTACGAGCAGTACTTC CASSRGLYGSGSYEQYF TRBJ2-7 many TRBV14 TRBD2
TGCGCCAGCAGCTTGGGGATTCAGGGCTCCTACAATGAGCAGTTCTTC CASSLGIQGSYNEQFF TRBJ2-1 many TRBV5-1 .
TGTGCCAGCAGGGACCGGGACAAAAAAGGGGAGACCCAGTACTTC CASRDRDKKGETQYF TRBJ2-5 many TRBV2 .